These 14 T cell receptor beta chains share one sample of origin, sequenced in a study of breast tumors, draining lymph nodes, adjacent tissues. Using its own MiXCR run on the multiplex PCR reads, TCRdb lists one record per CDR3 protein. The top ten hold about 43% of the sample, which has around 13,000 distinct CDR3 sequences, about 70% seen once. The sample was tumor-adjacent breast tissue. Source of these receptors: a female donor with breast cancer. Some clones in this sample may be carry-over from other donors' samples.

This clonotype was recorded at least ten times. J is TRBJ1-3 and V is TRBV7-2, with 7 bases aligning to TRBD1. Unmatched junction bases numbered 9, after V lost 5 bases and J lost 2 bases. This CDR3 region has 16 residues. CDR1 and CDR2 from the germline V gene are SGHTA and FQGNSA. The CDR3 protein is CASSVGQPGTGNTIYF. Here the CDR3 DNA reads TGTGCCAGCAGCGTGGGACAGCCAGGCACTGGAAACACCATATATTTT. The complete variable domain, with remaining parts taken from reference TRBV7-2 and TRBJ1-3, reads GAGVSQSPSNKVTEKGKDVELRCDPISGHTALYWYRQSLGQGLEFLIYFQGNSAPDKSGLPSDRFSAERTGGSVSTLTIQRTQQEDSAVYLCASSVGQPGTGNTIYFGEGSWLTVV.

The chain couples TRBV20-1 to TRBJ2-1; 9 nucleotides match TRBD2. In germline, CDR1 is DFQATT, CDR2 SNEGSKA (reference sequence). The CDR3 has 15 residues. Trimming at V came to 0 bases and at J to 6 bases, leaving 6 bases not matched to a gene. The DNA for the CDR3 is TGCAGTGCTAGAGATCGGGGACTAGCTGGCAATGAGCAGTTCTTC. Residues: CSARDRGLAGNEQFF.

This CDR3 reads CASSSPGTGRYLGEQYF. CDR3 coding DNA: TGTGCCAGCAGTTCCCCTGGGACAGGGAGGTACCTAGGAGAGCAGTACTTC. The gene calls are TRBV12-3 or TRBV12-4 and TRBJ2-7; 9 bases line up with TRBD1. This CDR3 spans 17 amino acids. V lost 4 bases and J lost 7; bases outside the gene matches: 17.

This clonotype has ten or more counts. The rearrangement uses TRBV30 and TRBJ2-1, with TRBD1 identical over 11 bases. The CDR3 covers 14 residues. V was clipped by 8 bases and J by 7 bases; unmatched bases: 10. Germline V gives CDR1 GTSNPN, CDR2 SVGIG (reference sequence). This CDR3 reads CAIHRDRGRNEQFF. Written as DNA, the CDR3 is TGTGCCATACACCGGGACAGGGGGAGAAATGAGCAGTTCTTC. The full variable domain, rest sourced from reference TRBV30 and TRBJ2-1, is SQTIHQWPATLVQPVGSPLSLECTVEGTSNPNLYWYRQAAGRGLQLLFYSVGIGQISSEVPQNLSASRPQDRQFILSSKKLLLSDSGFYLCAIHRDRGRNEQFFGPGTRLTVL.

The genes are TRBV5-1 and TRBJ2-7; D is ambiguous. This CDR3 comprises 12 residues. The V end lost 1 base, the J end lost 7 bases, and 9 bases lay between the germline ends. Germline V gene data show CDR1 as SGHRS and CDR2 as YFSETQ. CDR3 sequence reads: CASSLPAGEQYF. DNA for the CDR3: TGCGCCAGCAGCTTGCCTGCTGGGGAGCAGTACTTC.

The chain carries TRBV28 and TRBJ2-3; TRBD2 is a possible D gene (5 bases). The length of the CDR3 is 13 residues. The V and J ends lost 8 bases and 2 bases respectively, with 11 bases between them. Germline loops: CDR1 MDHEN, CDR2 SYDVKM. CDR3 sequence reads: CASLRGDTDTQYF. The CDR3 DNA follows: TGTGCCAGCCTACGGGGAGACACAGATACGCAGTATTTT.

The chain employs TRBV5-1 and TRBJ2-1; D unresolved. The CDR3 extends over 11 amino acids. The ends were cut back, 3 bases at V and 9 bases at J, with 7 bases in the middle. Germline CDR1 SGHRS, CDR2 YFSETQ. In DNA, the CDR3 is TGCGCCAGCAGCTCGGTGGGTGAGCAGTTCTTC. Its protein is CASSSVGEQFF.

This chain connects TRBV7-2 to TRBJ2-7; TRBD2 matches 15 bases. With 5 bases clipped from V and 5 bases from J, the junction kept 7 bases outside the gene matches. Germline values: CDR1 SGHTA, CDR2 FQGNSA. CDR3 length equals 16 residues. CDR3 loop: CASSQGTSGRRNEQYF. As DNA, the CDR3 is TGTGCCAGCAGCCAGGGGACTAGCGGGAGGAGGAACGAGCAGTACTTC.

This clonotype was found once. The genes are TRBV2 and TRBJ2-3; D unresolved. V dropped 7 bases and J dropped 12 bases, with 14 bases sitting between them. Germline V gives CDR1 SNHLY, CDR2 FYNNEI. The CDR3 is 11 residues long. The DNA of the CDR3 is TGTGCCAGCACCAACCCGGCAGATCAGTATTTT. Amino acid sequence: CASTNPADQYF.

In this sample, this clonotype turned up once. V usage is TRBV20-1 and J usage is TRBJ2-1; a possible D gene is TRBD2 (6 bases). The germline gives CDR1 DFQATT, CDR2 SNEGSKA (reference sequence). The CDR3 totals 16 residues. V was pared by 3 bases and J by 0 bases, with 15 bases between. CDR3 sequence: CSARWGTSSSYNEQFF. CDR3 sequence (DNA): TGCAGTGCTAGGTGGGGGACTTCGAGCTCCTACAATGAGCAGTTCTTC.

This clonotype was counted at least ten times. The V gene is TRBV12-3 or TRBV12-4, the J gene TRBJ2-1; maybe TRBD1 (5 bases). V was clipped by 1 base and J by 3 bases, with 10 bases between them. This CDR3 has 15 residues. CDR3 sequence (DNA): TGTGCCAGCAGTTTAGGGCAGGGCGACTACAATGAGCAGTTCTTC. Protein: CASSLGQGDYNEQFF.

This clonotype is labeled medium-sized. The chain is built from TRBV12-3 or TRBV12-4 and TRBJ1-5, with TRBD1 matching over 7 bases. The CDR3 length is 12 residues. V shed 8 bases, J shed 5 bases, and the junction held 3 bases outside the gene matches. CDR3: CASGDRDQPQHF. The CDR3 nucleotides are TGTGCCAGCGGTGACAGGGATCAGCCCCAGCATTTT.

This clonotype showed up many times. V usage is TRBV19 and J usage is TRBJ2-1; TRBD1 is a possible D gene (6 bases). The CDR3 length is 15 residues. V gave up 3 bases and J gave up 4 bases, with 13 bases separating them. CDR1 is LNHDA and CDR2 is SQIVND in the germline V gene (reference sequence). In DNA, the CDR3 is TGTGCCAGTAGTATTCAGACAGGACATTACAATGAGCAGTTCTTC. It yields the protein CASSIQTGHYNEQFF.

V and J are TRBV6-1 and TRBJ1-4, with 7 bases aligning to TRBD1. Germline V gives CDR1 MNHNS, CDR2 SASEGT. J lost 3 bases, V lost 4 bases, and 5 bases had no gene match. The CDR3 totals 15 residues. CDR3 sequence: CASSGGQASNEKLFF. In DNA, the CDR3 is TGTGCCAGCAGTGGAGGACAGGCATCTAATGAAAAACTGTTTTTT.